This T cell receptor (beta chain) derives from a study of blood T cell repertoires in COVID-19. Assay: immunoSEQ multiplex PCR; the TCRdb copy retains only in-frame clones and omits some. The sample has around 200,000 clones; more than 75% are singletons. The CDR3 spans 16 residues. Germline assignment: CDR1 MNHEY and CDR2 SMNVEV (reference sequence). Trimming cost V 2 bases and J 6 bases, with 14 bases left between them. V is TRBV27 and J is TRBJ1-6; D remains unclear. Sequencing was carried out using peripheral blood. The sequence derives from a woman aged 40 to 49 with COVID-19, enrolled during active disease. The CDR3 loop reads CASSLGGNSGNSPLHF. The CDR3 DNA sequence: TGTGCCAGCAGTTTAGGAGGGAATTCGGGTAATTCACCCCTCCACTTT.